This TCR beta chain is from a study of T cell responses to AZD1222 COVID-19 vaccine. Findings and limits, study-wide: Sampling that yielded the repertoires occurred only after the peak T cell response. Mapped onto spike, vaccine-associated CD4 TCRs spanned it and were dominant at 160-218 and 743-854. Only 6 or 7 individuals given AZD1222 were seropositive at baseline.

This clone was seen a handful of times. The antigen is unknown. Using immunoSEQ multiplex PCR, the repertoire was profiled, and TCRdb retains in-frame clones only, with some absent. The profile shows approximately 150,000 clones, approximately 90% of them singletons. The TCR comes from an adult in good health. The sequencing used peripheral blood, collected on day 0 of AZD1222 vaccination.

CDR3 in DNA: TGCAGTGCTAGTGGGGGGGCTAGGGGAGATACGCAGTATTTT. Translated: CSASGGARGDTQYF. This sequence joins TRBV20-1 and TRBJ2-3; tentative D call: TRBD2 (7 bases). The V gene's germline CDR1 is DFQATT and CDR2 SNEGSKA (reference sequence). CDR3 size: 14 residues. V lost 3 bases and J 5 bases, leaving 15 bases between the germline ends.